This T cell receptor (beta chain) is drawn from a study of T cell repertoires in cytomegalovirus infection. The V and J ends lost 2 bases and 1 base respectively, with 14 bases between them. Germline-derived CDR1 and CDR2 are MNHEY and SMNVEV (reference sequence). The CDR3 loop spans 16 amino acids. Turning to this clonotype: Its antigen is unidentified.

Using its own MiXCR run on the reads, TCRdb lists one record per CDR3 protein. The sample records about 830,000 distinct CDR3 sequences, roughly 33% being singletons. This receptor was taken from a human donor in good health (CMV status not recorded). Some clones in this sample may be carry-over from other donors' samples. This specimen consisted of cultured CD8+ T cells from PBMCs, obtained from culture after CMV antigen stimulation. This sequence joins TRBV27 and TRBJ2-5; tentatively, D is TRBD2 (6 bases). For the CDR3, the DNA is TGTGCCAGCAGTTTAAAACTAGCAGCCCCCCAAGAGACCCAGTACTTC. This sequence encodes CASSLKLAAPQETQYF.